This TCR beta chain derives from a study of response to subunit inactivated influenza vaccine. The CDR3 sequence is 15 residues long. Germline lookup yields CDR1 SGHTA and CDR2 FQGNSA. Trimming removed 5 bases at V and 7 bases at J, with 15 bases between. Findings and limits, study-wide: The authors suggested that every seasonal influenza vaccination recruits few new T cells.

With regard to this clonotype: Its antigen is still unknown.

TCRdb reprocessed the RT-PCR reads via MiXCR and lists one record per CDR3 protein. The sample consists of hundreds of thousands of distinct CDR3 sequences, 15% to 20% of them appearing once. The clonotype comes from a man in his fifties who received an inactivated influenza vaccine. This specimen was PBMCs from blood, taken 4 to 6 days after vaccination. The chain carries TRBV7-2 and TRBJ1-6; D is unclear. This chain's CDR3 is CASSPQRWENSPLHF. In DNA, the CDR3 is TGTGCCAGCAGCCCACAACGATGGGAGAATTCACCCCTCCACTTT.